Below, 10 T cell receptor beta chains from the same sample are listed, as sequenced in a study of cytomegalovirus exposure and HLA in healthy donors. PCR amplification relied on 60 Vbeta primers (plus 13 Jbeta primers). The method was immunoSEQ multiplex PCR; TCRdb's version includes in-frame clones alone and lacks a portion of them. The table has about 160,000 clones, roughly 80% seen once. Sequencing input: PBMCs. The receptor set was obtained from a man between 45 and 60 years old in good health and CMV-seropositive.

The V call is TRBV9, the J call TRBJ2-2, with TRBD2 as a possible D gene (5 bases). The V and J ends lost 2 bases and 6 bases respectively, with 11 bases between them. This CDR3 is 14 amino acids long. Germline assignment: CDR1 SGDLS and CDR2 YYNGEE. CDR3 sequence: CASSVEGYAGELFF. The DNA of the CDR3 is TGTGCCAGCAGCGTTGAGGGTTACGCCGGGGAGCTGTTTTTT.

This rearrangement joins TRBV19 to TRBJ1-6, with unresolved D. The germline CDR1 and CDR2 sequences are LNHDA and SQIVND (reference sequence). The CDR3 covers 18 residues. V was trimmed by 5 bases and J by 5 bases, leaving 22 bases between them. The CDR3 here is CASSRPSGELYHNSPLHF. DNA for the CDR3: TGTGCCAGTAGTCGCCCCAGTGGGGAGCTCTATCATAATTCACCCCTCCACTTT.

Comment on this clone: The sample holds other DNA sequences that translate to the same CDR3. In nucleotides, the CDR3 is TGTGCCAGCAGCCCGGGGGGGGTCTATGGCTACACCTTC. Its protein product is CASSPGGVYGYTF. The rearrangement links TRBV7-9 to TRBJ1-2; a weak D match, TRBD1 (5 bases). CDR1 and CDR2 (germline): SEHNR, FQNEAQ (reference sequence). Between the trimmed V and J ends, which lost 5 bases and 4 bases, there was a span of 11 bases. The CDR3 spans 13 residues.

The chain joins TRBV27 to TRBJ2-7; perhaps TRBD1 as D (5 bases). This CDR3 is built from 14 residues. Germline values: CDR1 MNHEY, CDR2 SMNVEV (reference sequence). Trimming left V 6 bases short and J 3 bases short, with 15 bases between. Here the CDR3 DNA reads TGTGCCAGCAGGTCACCGACAGTGGGCTACGAGCAGTACTTC. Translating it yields CASRSPTVGYEQYF.

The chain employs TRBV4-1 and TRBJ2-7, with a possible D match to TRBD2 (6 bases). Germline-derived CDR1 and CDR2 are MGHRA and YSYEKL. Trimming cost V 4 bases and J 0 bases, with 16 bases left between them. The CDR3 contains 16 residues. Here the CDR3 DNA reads TGCGCCAGCAGCCGCAATGCGGGGCAGAGCTCCTACGAGCAGTACTTC. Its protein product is CASSRNAGQSSYEQYF.

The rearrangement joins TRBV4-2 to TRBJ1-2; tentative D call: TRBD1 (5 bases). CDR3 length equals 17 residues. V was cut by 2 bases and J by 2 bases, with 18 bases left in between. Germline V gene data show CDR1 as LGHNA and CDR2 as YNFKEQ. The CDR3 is CASSQRKDRAGNYGYTF. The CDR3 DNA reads TGTGCCAGCAGCCAACGAAAAGACCGGGCAGGGAACTATGGCTACACCTTC.

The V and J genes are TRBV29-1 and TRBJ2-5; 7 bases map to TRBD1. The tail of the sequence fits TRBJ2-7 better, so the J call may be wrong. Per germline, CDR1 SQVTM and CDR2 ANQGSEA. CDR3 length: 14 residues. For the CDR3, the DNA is TGCAGCGTTTCCCGGGACAGTAGTCGCTACGAGCAGTACTTC. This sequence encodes CSVSRDSSRYEQYF.

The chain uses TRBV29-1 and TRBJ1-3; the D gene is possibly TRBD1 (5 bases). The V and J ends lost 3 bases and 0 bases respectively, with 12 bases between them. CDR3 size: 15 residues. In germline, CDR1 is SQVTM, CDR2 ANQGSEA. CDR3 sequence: CSVEDAGFSGNTIYF. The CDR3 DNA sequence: TGCAGCGTTGAGGACGCAGGGTTCTCTGGAAACACCATATATTTT. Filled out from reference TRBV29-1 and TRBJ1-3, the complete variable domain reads SAVISQKPSRDICQRGTSLTIQCQVDSQVTMMFWYRQQPGQSLTLIATANQGSEATYESGFVIDKFPISRPNLTFSTLTVSNMSPEDSSIYLCSVEDAGFSGNTIYFGEGSWLTVV.

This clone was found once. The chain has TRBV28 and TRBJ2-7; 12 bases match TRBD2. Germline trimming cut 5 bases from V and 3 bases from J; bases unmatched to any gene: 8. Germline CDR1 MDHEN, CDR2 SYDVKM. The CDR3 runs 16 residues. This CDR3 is CASSTSSGGAHYEQYF. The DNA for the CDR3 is TGTGCCAGCAGTACCTCTAGCGGGGGGGCTCACTACGAGCAGTACTTC.

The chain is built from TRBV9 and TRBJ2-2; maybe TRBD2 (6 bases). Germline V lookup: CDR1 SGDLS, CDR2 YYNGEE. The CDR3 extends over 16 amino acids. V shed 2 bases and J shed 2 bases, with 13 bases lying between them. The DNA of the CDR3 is TGTGCCAGCAGCGTTCGGTTGGGAGGAAACACCGGGGAGCTGTTTTTT. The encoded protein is CASSVRLGGNTGELFF.